The clone carrying this TCR beta chain appeared once. The antigen remains unidentified. This sample is part of a study of cytomegalovirus exposure and HLA in healthy donors. Broader study findings: A missense DCLRE1C variant was associated with V- and J-gene trimming of TCR beta chains in a later analysis, and an independent cohort replicated the association.

The PCR contained 60 Vbeta and 13 Jbeta primers. Sequenced by immunoSEQ multiplex PCR; TCRdb stores in-frame clones only, minus some. In the table there are 150,000 to 200,000 clones, more than 75% of which are singletons. The CDR3 is 15 amino acids. Trimming removed 2 bases from V and 8 bases from J; junction bases left unmatched: 3. Germline V gene data show CDR1 as SGHAT and CDR2 as FQNNGV. V gene TRBV11-2 combines with J gene TRBJ2-1, with 13 nucleotides matching TRBD2. Sequencing input: PBMCs. This sequence originates from a woman in her twenties or thirties in good health and CMV-seropositive. This chain's CDR3 is CASSLRGLAGDEQFF. DNA for the CDR3: TGTGCCAGCAGCTTACGCGGACTAGCGGGGGATGAGCAGTTCTTC.